These T cell receptor beta chains were read from a single sample in a study of T cells in localized non-small cell lung cancer. Profiled with immunoSEQ multiplex PCR; TCRdb holds only in-frame clones, not every one. The sample has 35,000 to 50,000 clones; roughly 91% are singletons. The source was PBMCs, collected before any cancer treatment. The receptor set was obtained from a woman aged 40-69 years with stage II lung adenocarcinoma. Each CDR3 is given with its conserved first and last residue. D genes are given only for firm matches. Only part of the rows carry a size: once, few, many, or a class if the clone is expanded.

clone_size	j_call	v_call	d_call	cdr3_length	cdr3_nt	cdr3_aa
NA	TRBJ2-7	TRBV5-8	TRBD1	15	TGTGCCAGCAGCCCCGGGACAGGGAGTACCTACGAGCAGTACTTC	CASSPGTGSTYEQYF
NA	TRBJ1-1	TRBV7-3	NA	13	TGTGCCAGCAGCTTAAACAGGAACACTGAAGCTTTCTTT	CASSLNRNTEAFF
NA	TRBJ1-5	TRBV19	TRBD1	13	TGTGCCAGTAGTGGGACAGAGAATCAGCCCCAGCATTTT	CASSGTENQPQHF
NA	TRBJ2-3	TRBV5-1	NA	14	TGCGCCAGCAGCTTGCAAACTAGCACAGATACGCAGTATTTT	CASSLQTSTDTQYF
NA	TRBJ1-5	TRBV6-1	NA	15	TGTGCCAGCAGTGTCGACACAGATAGCAATCAGCCCCAGCATTTT	CASSVDTDSNQPQHF
NA	TRBJ2-7	TRBV7-8	TRBD2	16	TGTGCCAGCAGCTTTCGCCGGGGAGGGAGCTCCTACGAGCAGTACTTC	CASSFRRGGSSYEQYF
NA	TRBJ1-5	TRBV6-1	NA	14	TGTGCCAGCAGGAGCTATATAGGCAATCAGCCCCAGCATTTT	CASRSYIGNQPQHF
once	TRBJ2-5	TRBV9	TRBD1	15	TGTGCCAGCAGCGCCGGACAGGGGAATGTGGAGACCCAGTACTTC	CASSAGQGNVETQYF
NA	TRBJ1-2	TRBV2	NA	14	TGTGCCAGCAGTACTGACCCCCAGCTTTATGGCTACACCTTC	CASSTDPQLYGYTF
NA	TRBJ2-7	TRBV28	NA	15	TGTGCCAGCAGTTTGAGGGCAGGGAGAGACGACGAGCAGTACTTC	CASSLRAGRDDEQYF
once	TRBJ2-7	TRBV19	NA	14	TGTGCCAGTAGTATATCCGGGAGTGGGTACGAGCAGTACTTC	CASSISGSGYEQYF